This T cell receptor (beta chain) was observed in a study of Ad26.COV2.S vaccination and SARS-CoV-2 variants. Study-level information: The donor was enrolled in the Ad26.COV2.S arm of the COV1001 trial. Doses of Ad26.COV2.S were injected into muscle once or twice, 56 days apart.

This CDR3 has 12 amino acids. The germline CDR1 and CDR2 sequences are LGHDT and YNNKEL (reference sequence). V lost 4 bases, J lost 10 bases, and 11 bases lay in between. Sample treatment: about 20 received Ad26.COV2.S at low or high dose, single or two shots; about five received placebo; per-sample allocation not given. Sampling took place 63 days after the first vaccine or placebo injection. Turning to this clone: Its antigen is as yet unknown.

Generated by immunoSEQ multiplex PCR, the TCRdb table keeps only in-frame clones and is missing some. Here the sample spans 410,000 or so clones, about 93% being singletons. Study-wide results and caveats: Reported findings describe substantial breadth in spike-specific CD8+ and CD4+ T cell responses following vaccination. In TCR breadth and depth analyses, total T cell responses may have been underestimated.

This chain joins TRBV3-1 (or the pseudogene TRBV3-2) and TRBJ2-1, with no clear D. This clonotype originated in a person between 18 and 65 years old who received the Ad26.COV2.S COVID-19 vaccine or a placebo. The source was peripheral blood, collected in a trial of Ad26.COV2.S vaccine versus placebo. The DNA of the CDR3 is TGTGCCAGCAGCCCCGGGTCCATAGAGCAGTTCTTC. This translates into CASSPGSIEQFF.